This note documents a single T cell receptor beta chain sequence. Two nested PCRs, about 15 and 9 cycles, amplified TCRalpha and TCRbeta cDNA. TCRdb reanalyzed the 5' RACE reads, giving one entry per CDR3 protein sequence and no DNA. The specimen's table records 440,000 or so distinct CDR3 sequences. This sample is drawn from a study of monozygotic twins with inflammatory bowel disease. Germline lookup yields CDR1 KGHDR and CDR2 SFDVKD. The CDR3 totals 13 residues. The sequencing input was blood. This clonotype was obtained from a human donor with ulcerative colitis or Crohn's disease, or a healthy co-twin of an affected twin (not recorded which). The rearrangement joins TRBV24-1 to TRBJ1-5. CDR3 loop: CATSDSRNQPQHF.